The 20 T cell receptor beta chains in this list originate from one sample, sequenced in a study of blood T cells in healthy people across ages. With a J-beta primer mix and a sample-barcoded 5' primer, a second PCR ran 7 to 11 cycles. TCRdb ran MiXCR on the 5' RACE reads and lists one entry per CDR3 protein. The top ten clones hold over 7% of a sample with some 1.7 million distinct CDR3 sequences, roughly 27% of them seen once. The material sequenced was blood. The source is a woman aged 25 to 39 in good health.

The V call is TRBV29-1, the J call TRBJ1-2; 9 bases fit TRBD1. The CDR3 consists of 17 residues. The germline V gene encodes CDR1 SQVTM and CDR2 ANQGSEA. V was pared by 2 bases and J by 4 bases, with 14 bases of the junction left unmatched. Written as DNA, the CDR3 is TGCAGCGTTGAACTGGGACAGGGTTTCGGTGGTAGCTATGGCTACACCTTC. Translating gives CSVELGQGFGGSYGYTF.

This chain links TRBV4-1 with TRBJ1-5; D remains ambiguous. This CDR3 has 14 amino acids. The germline V gene encodes CDR1 MGHRA and CDR2 YSYEKL. The V end lost 4 bases, the J end lost 2 bases, and 9 bases lay between the germline ends. The CDR3 here is CASSPERGNQPQHF. Written as DNA, the CDR3 is TGCGCCAGCAGCCCTGAAAGGGGCAATCAGCCCCAGCATTTT.

On this clonotype: This could be a read error, since a much larger clone is one nucleotide away. This chain's CDR3 is CASRRAPYEQYF. The CDR3 DNA follows: TGTGCCAGCAGAAGGGCCCCCTACGAGCAGTACTTC. The chain uses TRBV7-9 and TRBJ2-7, with D unclear. The CDR3 length is 12 residues. Germline V gives CDR1 SEHNR, CDR2 FQNEAQ (reference sequence). Trimming removed 6 bases from V and 2 bases from J, with 8 bases in between. The full variable domain, with the rest looked up from reference TRBV7-9 and TRBJ2-7, is DTGVSQNPRHKITKRGQNVTFRCDPISEHNRLYWYRQTLGQGPEFLTYFQNEAQLEKSRLLSDRFSAERPKGSFSTLEIQRTEQGDSAMYLCASRRAPYEQYFGPGTRLTVT.

The chain is built from TRBV10-3 and TRBJ1-2; 7 bases are a match to TRBD1. There are 13 residues in the CDR3. Trimming at V came to 6 bases and at J to 6 bases, leaving 7 bases not matched to a gene. Germline V lookup: CDR1 ENHRY, CDR2 SYGVKD. CDR3 residues: CAISAGGGDGYTF. The CDR3 DNA reads as TGTGCCATCAGCGCAGGGGGAGGGGATGGCTACACCTTC.

This clonotype has a handful of counts. The J gene is TRBJ1-2, the V gene TRBV9, with D possibly TRBD1 on 6 matching bases. The V gene lost 1 base and the J gene lost 6 bases, with 10 bases spanning the gap. In germline, CDR1 is SGDLS, CDR2 YYNGEE. The CDR3 sequence is 13 residues long. CDR3 protein: CASSVRRGDGYTF. In nucleotides, the CDR3 is TGTGCCAGCAGCGTAAGGAGGGGGGATGGCTACACCTTC.

In this sample, this clonotype turned up a few times. This chain links TRBV19 with TRBJ1-2, with 7 bases lining up with TRBD1. The CDR3 runs 14 residues. The J segment lost 0 bases and the V segment lost 6 bases, leaving 4 bases of the junction unmatched. Germline CDR1 is LNHDA and CDR2 is SQIVND (reference sequence). DNA of the CDR3: TGTGCCAGTAGCGGGGACAGAGCTAACTATGGCTACACCTTC. The encoded protein is CASSGDRANYGYTF.

As to this clonotype: The germline gene is not matched at one end of the junction; a read error may be the cause. The V and J genes are TRBV11-2 and TRBJ2-1, with 8 bases aligning to TRBD1. The length of the CDR3 is 15 residues. Germline V lookup: CDR1 SGHAT, CDR2 FQNNGV. The chain's CDR3 is CASGIGQGQRNDQFF. The CDR3 DNA is TGTGCCAGCGGGATTGGACAGGGTCAACGCAATGACCAGTTCTTC. Complete variable domain (other parts from reference TRBV11-2 and TRBJ2-1): EAGVAQSPRYKIIEKRQSVAFWCNPISGHATLYWYQQILGQGPKLLIQFQNNGVVDDSQLPKDRFSAERLKGVDSTLKIQPAKLEDSAVYLCASGIGQGQRNDQFFGPGTRLTVL.

This clonotype was counted between two and nine times. This chain uses TRBV27 with TRBJ2-5; either TRBD1 or TRBD2 may fit D (5 bases each). Germline CDR1 and CDR2: MNHEY and SMNVEV (reference sequence). CDR3 length: 13 residues. Deletions cut 5 bases from V and 11 bases from J, with 18 bases between. CDR3 nucleotide sequence: TGTGCCAGCAGTCTAAGGGACGGGAATGAGCAGTACTTC. This encodes CASSLRDGNEQYF.

The table lists this clonotype with a few counts. The chain combines TRBV6-5 with TRBJ1-2; 7 bases agree with TRBD1. Germline CDR1 reads MNHEY; CDR2 reads SVGAGI. The CDR3 extends over 14 amino acids. V dropped 6 bases and J dropped 8; count of bases not matched to a gene: 12. The CDR3 is CASSAQGGARGYTF. The CDR3 DNA reads as TGTGCCAGCAGCGCCCAGGGGGGGGCGCGGGGCTACACCTTC.

This chain links TRBV7-9 with TRBJ1-1, with D unresolved. From germline, CDR1 is SEHNR and CDR2 FQNEAQ (reference sequence). The V gene lost 0 bases and the J gene lost 3 bases, with 11 bases spanning the gap. The CDR3 is 15 amino acids. The CDR3 region is CASSLAEGGHTEAFF. CDR3 in DNA: TGTGCCAGCAGCTTAGCGGAGGGAGGTCACACTGAAGCTTTCTTT.

The chain is built from TRBV7-9 and TRBJ2-1; 13 bases are a match to TRBD2. The V and J ends lost 6 bases and 8 bases, in that order; junction bases with no gene match: 7. There are 15 residues in the CDR3. The germline V gene encodes CDR1 SEHNR and CDR2 FQNEAQ (reference sequence). For the CDR3, the DNA is TGTGCCAGCAGTTACGGACTAGCGGGAGTGGATGAGCAGTTCTTC. Amino acid sequence: CASSYGLAGVDEQFF.

This clonotype was counted at least ten times. This chain joins TRBV27 and TRBJ1-5; D gene ambiguous. Trimming shortened V by 0 bases and J by 6 bases, and 12 bases separated the two germline ends. CDR1 and CDR2 from the germline V gene are MNHEY and SMNVEV (reference sequence). There are 15 residues in the CDR3. CDR3 sequence: CASSLSGRTAQPQHF. As DNA, the CDR3 is TGTGCCAGCAGTTTATCAGGAAGGACGGCTCAGCCCCAGCATTTT.

At least ten counts were recorded for this clonotype. V and J are TRBV5-1 and TRBJ2-7; TRBD1 aligns across 7 bases. J gave up 1 base and V 4 bases, and 8 bases lay outside the gene matches. Germline values: CDR1 SGHRS, CDR2 YFSETQ. The CDR3 is 15 amino acids. CDR3 sequence: CASSLIWDSSYEQYF. The CDR3 nucleotides are TGCGCCAGCAGCCTTATATGGGACAGTTCCTACGAGCAGTACTTC. Supplemented by reference TRBV5-1 and TRBJ2-7, the full variable domain reads KAGVTQTPRYLIKTRGQQVTLSCSPISGHRSVSWYQQTPGQGLQFLFEYFSETQRNKGNFPGRFSGRQFSNSRSEMNVSTLELGDSALYLCASSLIWDSSYEQYFGPGTRLTVT.

The V gene is TRBV12-3 or TRBV12-4, the J gene TRBJ1-2, with 8 bases identical to TRBD1. The CDR3 is 17 residues long. Trimming cost V 6 bases and J 1 base; bases outside gene matches: 13. The CDR3 coding sequence is TGTGCCAGCAGCTTGGACAGGGTCGGCGGGCTTAACTATGGCTACACCTTC. This sequence encodes CASSLDRVGGLNYGYTF.

This chain links TRBV6-4 with TRBJ1-5; D remains ambiguous. The CDR3 is 13 residues long. The germline V gene has CDR1 MRHNA and CDR2 SNTAGT. V dropped 10 bases and J dropped 9 bases, with 19 bases sitting between them. The CDR3 sequence: CATSPSPTGPQHF. CDR3 DNA: TGTGCCACCTCCCCCTCTCCGACTGGGCCCCAGCATTTT.

The V and J genes are TRBV6-1 and TRBJ1-5; 9 bases map to TRBD1. The germline V gene encodes CDR1 MNHNS and CDR2 SASEGT. Trimming took 5 bases from V and 1 from J; bases not matched to a gene: 9. This CDR3 spans 17 amino acids. The CDR3 spells CASSRGTGSQSNQPQHF. CDR3 in DNA: TGTGCCAGCAGTAGAGGGACAGGGTCCCAAAGCAATCAGCCCCAGCATTTT.

This chain connects TRBV7-9 to TRBJ2-1; 8 bases line up with TRBD1. This CDR3 spans 14 amino acids. V was clipped by 5 bases and J by 13 bases; unmatched bases: 13. The germline CDR1 and CDR2 sequences are SEHNR and FQNEAQ (reference sequence). In DNA, the CDR3 is TGTGCCAGCAGCGCACGGACAGGGCAAGAGACCCAGTTCTTC. It translates to CASSARTGQETQFF.

The chain joins TRBV20-1 to TRBJ2-3; TRBD2 aligns across 8 bases. With 0 bases clipped from V and 3 bases from J, the junction kept 5 bases outside the gene matches. The V gene's germline CDR1 is DFQATT and CDR2 SNEGSKA (reference sequence). The CDR3 contains 15 residues. CDR3 region: CSARDLRLATDTQYF. The CDR3 nucleotides are TGCAGTGCTAGAGATCTACGACTAGCGACAGATACGCAGTATTTT.

The chain combines TRBV20-1 with TRBJ2-1; 9 nucleotides agree with TRBD2. The trim removed 2 bases at V and 2 bases at J, leaving 4 bases unmatched. The CDR3 length is 15 residues. Germline CDR1 and CDR2: DFQATT and SNEGSKA (reference sequence). Here the CDR3 reads CSARQGLAPYNEQFF. DNA of the CDR3: TGCAGTGCTAGACAAGGACTAGCGCCCTACAATGAGCAGTTCTTC.

This clonotype was observed once. A read error may explain this, as a much larger clone is one base away. The V gene is TRBV7-2, the J gene TRBJ1-4; TRBD1 matches 10 bases. The CDR3 extends over 14 amino acids. V was clipped by 5 bases and J by 7 bases; unmatched bases: 4. Germline V gives CDR1 SGHTA, CDR2 FQGNSA. CDR3 residues: CASSRDRGCEKLFF. The CDR3 DNA is TGTGCCAGCAGCCGGGACAGGGGATGTGAAAAACTGTTTTTT. Full variable domain (remainder filled in from reference TRBV7-2 and TRBJ1-4): GAGVSQSPSNKVTEKGKDVELRCDPISGHTALYWYRQSLGQGLEFLIYFQGNSAPDKSGLPSDRFSAERTGGSVSTLTIQRTQQEDSAVYLCASSRDRGCEKLFFGSGTQLSVL.